This record covers a single T cell receptor (beta chain). This record belongs to a study of blood T cell repertoires in COVID-19. Study-wide background: Spain, Italy and the United States supplied samples that represented acute and convalescent COVID-19. The cDNA or gDNA used as material had been derived from T cells, B-cell-depleted T cells, or PBMCs.

Original data processing: For nucleated cells, counts were estimated from reference gene primer amplification. Repertoires were generated with immunoSEQ multiplex PCR, while TCRdb's copy carries only in-frame clones and drops some. D and trimming were read from the DNA, whereas the V and J calls and clone size are those reported in that table. The table includes roughly 50,000 clones, more than 75% detected once. J lost 4 bases, V lost 1 base, and 9 bases had no gene match. This CDR3 is 17 amino acids long. Per germline, CDR1 SGHVS and CDR2 FQNEAQ. This clonotype was sampled from a human donor with active COVID-19. The donor label of this sample is uncertain. V is TRBV7-8 and J is TRBJ2-3, with 9 bases lining up with TRBD2. What was sequenced was peripheral blood. Here the CDR3 reads CASSLVRGGLLADTQYF. CDR3 DNA sequence: TGTGCCAGCAGCTTAGTGCGGGGGGGCCTCTTAGCAGATACGCAGTATTTT.